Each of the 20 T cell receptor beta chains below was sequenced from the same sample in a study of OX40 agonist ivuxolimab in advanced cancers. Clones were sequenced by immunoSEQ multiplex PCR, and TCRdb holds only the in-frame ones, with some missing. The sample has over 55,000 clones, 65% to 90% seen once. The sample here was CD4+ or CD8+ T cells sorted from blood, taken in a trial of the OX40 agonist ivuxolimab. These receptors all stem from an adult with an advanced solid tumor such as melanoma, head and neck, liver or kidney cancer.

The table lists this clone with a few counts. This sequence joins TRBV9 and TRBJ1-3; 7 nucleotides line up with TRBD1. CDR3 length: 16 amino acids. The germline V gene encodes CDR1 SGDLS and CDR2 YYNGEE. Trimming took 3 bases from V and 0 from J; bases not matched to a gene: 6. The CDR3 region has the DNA TGTGCCAGCAGCGACCGACAGGGCTCCTCTGGAAACACCATATATTTT. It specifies CASSDRQGSSGNTIYF.

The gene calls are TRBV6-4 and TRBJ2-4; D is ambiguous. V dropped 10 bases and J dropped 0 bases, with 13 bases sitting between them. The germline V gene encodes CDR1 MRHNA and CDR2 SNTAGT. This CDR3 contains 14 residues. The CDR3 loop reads CATTLLLAKNIQYF. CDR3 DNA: TGTGCCACTACCCTACTTCTAGCCAAAAACATTCAGTACTTC.

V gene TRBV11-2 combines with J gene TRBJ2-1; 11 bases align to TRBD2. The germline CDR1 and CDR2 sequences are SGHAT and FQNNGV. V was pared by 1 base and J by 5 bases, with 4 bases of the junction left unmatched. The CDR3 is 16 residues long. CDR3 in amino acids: CASSLATSGANNEQFF. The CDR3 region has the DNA TGTGCCAGCAGCTTAGCGACTAGCGGGGCCAACAATGAGCAGTTCTTC.

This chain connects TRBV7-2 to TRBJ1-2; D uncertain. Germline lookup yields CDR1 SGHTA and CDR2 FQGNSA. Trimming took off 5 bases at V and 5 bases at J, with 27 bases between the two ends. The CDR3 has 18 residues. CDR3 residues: CASSPGWEEGSPRYGYTF. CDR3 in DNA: TGTGCCAGCAGCCCCGGGTGGGAGGAAGGGTCCCCTAGGTATGGCTACACCTTC.

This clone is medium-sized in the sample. CDR3 amino acids: CASSLDGNQPQHF. The CDR3 DNA sequence: TGTGCCAGCAGCTTAGATGGTAATCAGCCCCAGCATTTT. This rearrangement joins TRBV7-9 to TRBJ1-5; the D is unclear. V lost 1 base to trimming and J lost 4 bases, with 5 bases between them. Per the germline V gene, CDR1 is SEHNR and CDR2 is FQNEAQ (reference sequence). This CDR3 comprises 13 residues.

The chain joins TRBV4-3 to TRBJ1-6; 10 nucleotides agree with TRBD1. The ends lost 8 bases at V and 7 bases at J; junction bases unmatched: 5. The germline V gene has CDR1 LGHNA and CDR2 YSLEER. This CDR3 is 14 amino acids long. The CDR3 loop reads CASGMDRGNSPLHF. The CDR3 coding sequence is TGCGCCAGCGGTATGGACAGGGGGAATTCACCCCTCCACTTT.

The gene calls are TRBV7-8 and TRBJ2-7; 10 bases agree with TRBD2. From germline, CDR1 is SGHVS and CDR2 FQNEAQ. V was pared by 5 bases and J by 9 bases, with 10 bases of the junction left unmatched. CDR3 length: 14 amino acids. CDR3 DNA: TGTGCCAGCAGCACCGGGACTAGCGTTGTCGGGCAGTACTTC. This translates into CASSTGTSVVGQYF.

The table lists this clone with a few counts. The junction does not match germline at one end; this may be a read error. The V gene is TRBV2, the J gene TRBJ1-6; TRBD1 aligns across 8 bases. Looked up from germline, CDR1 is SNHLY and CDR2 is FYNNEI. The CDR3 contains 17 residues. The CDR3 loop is CASKVRQGAQNNTPLHF. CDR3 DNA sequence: TGTGCCAGCAAAGTGCGGCAGGGGGCGCAGAATAATACACCCCTCCACTTT.

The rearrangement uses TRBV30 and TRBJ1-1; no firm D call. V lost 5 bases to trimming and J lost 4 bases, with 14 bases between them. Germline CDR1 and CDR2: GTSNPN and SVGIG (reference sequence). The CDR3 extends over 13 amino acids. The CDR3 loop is CAWRGELSTEAFF. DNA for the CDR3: TGTGCCTGGCGAGGAGAATTGAGCACTGAAGCTTTCTTT.

CDR3 loop: CASSGTGSGLLSGYTF. The DNA of the CDR3 is TGTGCCAGCAGCGGGACAGGGTCAGGTCTTCTAAGCGGCTACACCTTC. The gene calls are TRBV5-8 and TRBJ1-2; 9 bases agree with TRBD1. V lost 4 bases to trimming and J lost 8 bases; unmatched junction nucleotides: 15. The germline gives CDR1 SGHTS, CDR2 YDEGEE. The CDR3 covers 16 residues.

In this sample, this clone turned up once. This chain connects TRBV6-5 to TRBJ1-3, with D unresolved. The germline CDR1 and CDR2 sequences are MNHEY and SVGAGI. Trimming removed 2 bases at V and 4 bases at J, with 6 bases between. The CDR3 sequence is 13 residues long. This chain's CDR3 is CASSYPGGNTIYF. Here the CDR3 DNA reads TGTGCCAGCAGTTACCCCGGCGGAAACACCATATATTTT.

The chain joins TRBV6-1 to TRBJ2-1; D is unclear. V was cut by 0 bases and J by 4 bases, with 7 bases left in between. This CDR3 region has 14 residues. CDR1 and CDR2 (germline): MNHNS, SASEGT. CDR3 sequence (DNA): TGTGCCAGCAGTGAAGCTAGGGTTTACAATGAGCAGTTCTTC. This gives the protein CASSEARVYNEQFF.

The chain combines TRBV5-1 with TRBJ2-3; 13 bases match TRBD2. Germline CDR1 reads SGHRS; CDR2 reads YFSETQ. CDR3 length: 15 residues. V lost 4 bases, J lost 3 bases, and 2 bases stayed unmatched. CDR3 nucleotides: TGCGCCAGCAGCGCGGGACTAGCGGGGACAGATACGCAGTATTTT. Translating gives CASSAGLAGTDTQYF.

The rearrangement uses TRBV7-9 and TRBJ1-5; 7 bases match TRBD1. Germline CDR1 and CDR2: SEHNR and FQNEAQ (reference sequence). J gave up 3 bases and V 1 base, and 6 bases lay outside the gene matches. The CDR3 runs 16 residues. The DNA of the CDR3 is TGTGCCAGCAGCTTAGGTTTGGGACAGCCCAATCAGCCCCAGCATTTT. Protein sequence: CASSLGLGQPNQPQHF.

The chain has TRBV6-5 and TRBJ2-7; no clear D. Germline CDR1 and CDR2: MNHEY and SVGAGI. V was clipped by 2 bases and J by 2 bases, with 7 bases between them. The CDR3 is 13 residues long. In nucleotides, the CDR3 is TGTGCCAGCAGTTACATAGGGACCTACGAGCAGTACTTC. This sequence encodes CASSYIGTYEQYF.

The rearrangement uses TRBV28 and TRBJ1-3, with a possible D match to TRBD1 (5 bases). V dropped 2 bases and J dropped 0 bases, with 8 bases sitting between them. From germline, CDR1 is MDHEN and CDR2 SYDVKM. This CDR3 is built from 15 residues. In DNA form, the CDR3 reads TGTGCCAGCAGTTTAGGGGGGACCTCTGGAAACACCATATATTTT. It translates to CASSLGGTSGNTIYF.

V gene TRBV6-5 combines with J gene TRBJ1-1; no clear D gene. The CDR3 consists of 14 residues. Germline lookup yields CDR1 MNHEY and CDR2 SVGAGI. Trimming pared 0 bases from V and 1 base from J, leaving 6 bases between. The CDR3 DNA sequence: TGTGCCAGCAGTTACTCTACATCGAACACTGAAGCTTTCTTT. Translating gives CASSYSTSNTEAFF.

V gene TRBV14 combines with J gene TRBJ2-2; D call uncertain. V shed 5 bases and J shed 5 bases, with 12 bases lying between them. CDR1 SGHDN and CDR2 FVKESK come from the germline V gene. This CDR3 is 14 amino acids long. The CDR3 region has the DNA TGTGCCAGCAGCAACTACCCGAGGACCGGGGAGCTGTTTTTT. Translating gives CASSNYPRTGELFF.

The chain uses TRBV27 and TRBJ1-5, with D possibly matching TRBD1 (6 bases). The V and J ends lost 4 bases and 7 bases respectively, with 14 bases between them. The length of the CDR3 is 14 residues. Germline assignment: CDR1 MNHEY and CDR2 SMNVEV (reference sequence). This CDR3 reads CASSSLGGGQPQHF. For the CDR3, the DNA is TGTGCCAGCAGTTCCTTGGGGGGGGGCCAGCCCCAGCATTTT.

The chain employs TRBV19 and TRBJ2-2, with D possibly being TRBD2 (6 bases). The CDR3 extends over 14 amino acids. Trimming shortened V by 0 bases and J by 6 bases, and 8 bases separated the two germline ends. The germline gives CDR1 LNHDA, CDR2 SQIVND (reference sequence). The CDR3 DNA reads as TGTGCCAGTAGTATAGAGGGGGGATCCGGGGAGCTGTTTTTT. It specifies CASSIEGGSGELFF.